This TCR beta chain was found in a study of T cells in Graves' hyperthyroidism and ophthalmopathy. Study-level findings and limits: In the analysis, a 13 V-J model separated ophthalmopathy from stable hyperthyroidism. Blood also showed most of the thyroid clonotypes that were expanded above 0.001.

Germline lookup yields CDR1 MNHEY and CDR2 SVGEGT. The ends lost 5 bases at V and 6 bases at J; junction bases unmatched: 19. The length of the CDR3 is 19 residues. Researchers took RNA transcripts and amplified the TCR beta CDR3 regions from them. HTBI primers drove first-round RT-PCR of the TCR CDR3. TCRdb re-called the multiplex PCR reads through MiXCR, storing one row per CDR3 protein. The table includes 300,000 to 400,000 distinct CDR3 sequences, around a sixth detected once. This clonotype was counted many times. Its antigen is not known. Cells are PBMCs isolated from roughly 10 ml of fresh blood.

Sequencing was done on a sample of blood. This chain connects TRBV6-2 or TRBV6-3 to TRBJ1-1; 12 positions agree with TRBD1. This clonotype was sampled from a woman aged 45-59 years with Graves' hyperthyroidism. CDR3 DNA: TGTGCCAGCAGTGAAATACTTTCGGGACAGGGGGCGAGGAGGGCTGAAGCTTTCTTT. Residues: CASSEILSGQGARRAEAFF.